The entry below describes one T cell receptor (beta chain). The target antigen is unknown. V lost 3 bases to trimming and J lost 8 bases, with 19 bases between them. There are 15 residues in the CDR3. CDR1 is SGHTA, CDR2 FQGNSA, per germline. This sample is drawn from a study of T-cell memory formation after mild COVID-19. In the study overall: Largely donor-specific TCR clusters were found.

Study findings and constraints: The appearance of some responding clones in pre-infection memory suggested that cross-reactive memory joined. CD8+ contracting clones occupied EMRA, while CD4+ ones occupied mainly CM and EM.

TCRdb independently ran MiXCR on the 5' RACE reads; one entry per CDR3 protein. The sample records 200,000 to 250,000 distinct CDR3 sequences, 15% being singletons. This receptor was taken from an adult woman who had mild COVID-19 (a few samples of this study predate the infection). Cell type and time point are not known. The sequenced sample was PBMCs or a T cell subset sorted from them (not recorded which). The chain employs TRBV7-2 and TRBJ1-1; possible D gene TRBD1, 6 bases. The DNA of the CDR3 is TGTGCCAGCAGCTTTAATCTTAGGGGGGAAGGGGAAGCTTTCTTT. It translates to CASSFNLRGEGEAFF.